The 5 T cell receptor beta chains given below trace back to one sample, sequenced in a study of T-cell reconstitution after alpha-beta-depleted transplantation in children. Using unique molecular identifiers, the investigators prepared the TCRbeta library. In TCRdb, the PCR reads were re-called with MiXCR into one record per CDR3 protein. The repertoire holds 200,000 to 250,000 distinct CDR3 sequences, approximately 8% seen once, with 6% to 7% in the top ten. This sample comprised PBMCs, mostly from graft donor cells, obtained 180 days after TCRalphabeta/CD19-depleted stem cell transplant. The receptors were gathered from a male patient under 18 who had a stem cell transplant for acute lymphoblastic leukemia, so the T cells may come from the graft donor.

This clonotype showed up many times. V and J are TRBV11-2 and TRBJ1-6; a possible D gene is TRBD1 (6 bases). Germline V lookup: CDR1 SGHAT, CDR2 FQNNGV. This CDR3 has 12 residues. V was clipped by 4 bases and J by 9 bases, with 7 bases between them. CDR3 in amino acids: CASSWGASPLHF. In DNA, the CDR3 is TGTGCCAGCAGCTGGGGGGCTTCACCCCTCCACTTT.

This clonotype was detected ten times or more. The chain employs TRBV5-1 and TRBJ2-7; 7 bases match TRBD1. CDR3 length: 15 residues. Germline CDR1 and CDR2: SGHRS and YFSETQ. With 6 bases clipped from V and 2 bases from J, the junction kept 11 bases outside the gene matches. The CDR3: CASTPQAGGTYEQYF. For the CDR3, the DNA is TGCGCCAGCACCCCCCAGGCAGGGGGTACCTACGAGCAGTACTTC.

This clonotype was seen ten or more times. CDR3 region: CASTYGGRYEQYF. As DNA, the CDR3 is TGTGCCAGCACCTACGGGGGCCGCTACGAGCAGTACTTC. This chain connects TRBV7-9 to TRBJ2-7; D possibly matches TRBD1 or TRBD2 (6 bases each). V lost 7 bases to trimming and J lost 3 bases, with 13 bases between them. The CDR3 covers 13 residues. Germline loops: CDR1 SEHNR, CDR2 FQNEAQ (reference sequence).

This clonotype occurred many times. This chain uses TRBV7-9 with TRBJ1-1, with unresolved D. The CDR3 sequence is 13 residues long. CDR1 SEHNR and CDR2 FQNEAQ come from the germline V gene (reference sequence). V lost 8 bases, J lost 5 bases, and 15 bases lay in between. The DNA for the CDR3 is TGTGCCAGCCACTTCCTCACCGGGACTGAAGCTTTCTTT. It yields the protein CASHFLTGTEAFF.

This clonotype was detected many times. The rearrangement links TRBV4-3 to TRBJ1-2, with D perhaps TRBD1 (5 bases). Germline lookup yields CDR1 LGHNA and CDR2 YSLEER. The CDR3 spans 15 residues. V gave up 0 bases and J gave up 4 bases, with 12 bases separating them. The CDR3 bases are TGCGCCAGCAGCCAAGAGGCAGGGCCGAGCTATGGCTACACCTTC. Protein: CASSQEAGPSYGYTF.